Listed below are T cell receptor beta chains from one sample, sequenced in a study of T-cell memory formation after mild COVID-19. TCRdb re-derived calls from the 5' RACE reads in MiXCR, one entry per CDR3 protein. The sample contains hundreds of thousands of distinct CDR3 sequences, 16% of which appear only once. The sample comprised PBMCs or a T cell subset sorted from them (not recorded which). The receptors here all came from a man between 18 and 35 years old who had mild COVID-19 (a few samples of this study predate the infection). Cell type and time point are not known. Both conserved end residues are part of each CDR3. The D gene is left open where the match is weak. The listing skips clone size in some rows; elsewhere it reads once, few, many or a size class.

d_call: .
v_call: TRBV7-2
clone_size: few
j_call: TRBJ2-4
cdr3_aa: CASSLEGAGANIQYF
cdr3_nt: TGTGCCAGCAGCTTAGAAGGGGCAGGGGCAAACATTCAGTACTTC

d_call: .
v_call: TRBV7-2
clone_size: few
j_call: TRBJ2-7
cdr3_aa: CASSLVWTGTFEQYF
cdr3_nt: TGTGCCAGCAGCTTAGTTTGGACTGGAACGTTCGAGCAGTACTTC

d_call: .
v_call: TRBV7-2
clone_size: .
j_call: TRBJ2-3
cdr3_aa: CASSLSREYTQYF
cdr3_nt: TGTGCCAGCAGCTTAAGTCGGGAATACACGCAGTATTTT

d_call: .
v_call: TRBV4-1
clone_size: few
j_call: TRBJ1-3
cdr3_aa: CASSRYRDYGNTIYF
cdr3_nt: TGCGCCAGCAGCCGCTACCGGGACTATGGAAACACCATATATTTT

d_call: TRBD1
v_call: TRBV20-1
clone_size: few
j_call: TRBJ2-7
cdr3_aa: CSATGTGSYEQYF
cdr3_nt: TGCAGTGCTACGGGGACAGGAAGCTACGAGCAGTACTTC

d_call: TRBD1
v_call: TRBV12-3/TRBV12-4
clone_size: .
j_call: TRBJ1-4
cdr3_aa: CASSHGQGGTNEKLFF
cdr3_nt: TGTGCCAGCAGCCACGGACAGGGAGGTACTAATGAAAAACTGTTTTTT

d_call: .
v_call: TRBV29-1
clone_size: many
j_call: TRBJ1-1
cdr3_aa: CSVIRGGVNTEAFF
cdr3_nt: TGCAGCGTTATCAGGGGCGGGGTGAACACTGAAGCTTTCTTT

d_call: .
v_call: TRBV4-3
clone_size: few
j_call: TRBJ2-3
cdr3_aa: CASSQARMDTQYF
cdr3_nt: TGCGCCAGCAGCCAGGCTCGCATGGATACGCAGTATTTT

d_call: .
v_call: TRBV4-2
clone_size: .
j_call: TRBJ2-5
cdr3_aa: CASGGLAGYQETQYF
cdr3_nt: TGTGCCAGCGGGGGGTTGGCGGGGTACCAAGAGACCCAGTACTTC

d_call: .
v_call: TRBV10-3
clone_size: many
j_call: TRBJ2-5
cdr3_aa: CAIMRGLQETQYF
cdr3_nt: TGTGCCATCATGAGGGGTTTACAAGAGACCCAGTACTTC

d_call: .
v_call: TRBV5-8
clone_size: few
j_call: TRBJ2-7
cdr3_aa: CASSYLGLEQYF
cdr3_nt: TGTGCCAGCAGCTACCTGGGGTTGGAGCAGTACTTC

d_call: .
v_call: TRBV7-2
clone_size: few
j_call: TRBJ2-7
cdr3_aa: CASSLFGEQYF
cdr3_nt: TGTGCCAGCAGCTTGTTCGGGGAGCAGTACTTC

d_call: TRBD2
v_call: TRBV12-3/TRBV12-4
clone_size: .
j_call: TRBJ2-7
cdr3_aa: CASSFLAQSVGGSEQYF
cdr3_nt: TGTGCCAGCAGTTTTCTGGCACAGTCTGTGGGAGGGAGCGAGCAGTACTTC

d_call: TRBD1
v_call: TRBV4-1
clone_size: few
j_call: TRBJ1-2
cdr3_aa: CASSHTGGHGYTF
cdr3_nt: TGCGCCAGCAGCCATACAGGGGGCCATGGCTACACCTTC

d_call: .
v_call: TRBV2
clone_size: many
j_call: TRBJ1-1
cdr3_aa: CASTQNTEAFF
cdr3_nt: TGTGCCAGCACACAGAACACTGAAGCTTTCTTT

d_call: TRBD1
v_call: TRBV4-3
clone_size: .
j_call: TRBJ1-2
cdr3_aa: CASSLTNGQGTGHF
cdr3_nt: TGCGCCAGCAGCCTCACGAATGGACAGGGGACGGGACACTTC

d_call: .
v_call: TRBV12-3/TRBV12-4
clone_size: .
j_call: TRBJ1-1
cdr3_aa: CASRGGGFEAFF
cdr3_nt: TGTGCCAGCAGGGGGGGAGGGTTTGAAGCTTTCTTT

d_call: .
v_call: TRBV16
clone_size: few
j_call: TRBJ2-2
cdr3_aa: CASSQSGNTGELFF
cdr3_nt: TGTGCCAGCAGCCAATCCGGCAACACCGGGGAGCTGTTTTTT

d_call: .
v_call: TRBV19
clone_size: .
j_call: TRBJ2-1
cdr3_aa: CASSIGSTYNEQFF
cdr3_nt: TGTGCCAGTAGTATCGGTTCTACCTACAATGAGCAGTTCTTC

d_call: TRBD1
v_call: TRBV27
clone_size: .
j_call: TRBJ1-1
cdr3_aa: CASSPPRAGGVVEAFF
cdr3_nt: TGTGCCAGCAGCCCTCCTAGGGCAGGGGGAGTGGTTGAAGCTTTCTTT

d_call: .
v_call: TRBV4-2
clone_size: few
j_call: TRBJ2-5
cdr3_aa: CASGGLGETQYF
cdr3_nt: TGTGCCAGTGGGGGACTCGGGGAGACCCAGTACTTC

d_call: .
v_call: TRBV7-9
clone_size: .
j_call: TRBJ2-5
cdr3_aa: CASSPRGPETQYF
cdr3_nt: TGTGCCAGCAGCCCGCGGGGACCGGAGACCCAGTACTTC

d_call: .
v_call: TRBV7-9
clone_size: few
j_call: TRBJ2-3
cdr3_aa: CASTQRDTQYF
cdr3_nt: TGTGCCAGCACCCAACGGGATACGCAGTATTTT

d_call: .
v_call: TRBV12-3/TRBV12-4
clone_size: few
j_call: TRBJ1-1
cdr3_aa: CASSFWGTEAFF
cdr3_nt: TGTGCCAGCAGTTTTTGGGGGACTGAAGCTTTCTTT

d_call: .
v_call: TRBV6-6
clone_size: .
j_call: TRBJ1-1
cdr3_aa: CASSPGRGMNTEAFF
cdr3_nt: TGTGCCAGCAGCCCAGGGCGCGGTATGAACACTGAAGCTTTCTTT

d_call: .
v_call: TRBV10-3
clone_size: few
j_call: TRBJ2-5
cdr3_aa: CAIPRGPGRETQYF
cdr3_nt: TGTGCCATCCCCCGGGGGCCCGGCAGAGAGACCCAGTACTTC

d_call: .
v_call: TRBV7-3
clone_size: .
j_call: TRBJ1-1
cdr3_aa: CASSPPPGGPSEAFF
cdr3_nt: TGTGCCAGCAGCCCGCCCCCGGGGGGACCCTCTGAAGCTTTCTTT

d_call: TRBD2
v_call: TRBV10-3
clone_size: few
j_call: TRBJ2-2
cdr3_aa: CATGGLAQGELFF
cdr3_nt: TGTGCCACCGGTGGACTAGCCCAGGGGGAGCTGTTTTTT

d_call: .
v_call: TRBV10-3
clone_size: many
j_call: TRBJ2-2
cdr3_aa: CAISSETGELFF
cdr3_nt: TGTGCCATCAGTTCGGAGACCGGGGAGCTGTTTTTT

d_call: .
v_call: TRBV7-9
clone_size: few
j_call: TRBJ2-7
cdr3_aa: CASSLIGDYEQYF
cdr3_nt: TGTGCCAGCAGCTTAATAGGGGACTACGAGCAGTACTTC

d_call: .
v_call: TRBV29-1
clone_size: few
j_call: TRBJ1-1
cdr3_aa: CSVRKEGTEAFF
cdr3_nt: TGCAGCGTTAGGAAAGAGGGCACTGAAGCTTTCTTT

d_call: .
v_call: TRBV6-4
clone_size: .
j_call: TRBJ1-1
cdr3_aa: CASGVDMNTEAFF
cdr3_nt: TGTGCCAGCGGGGTGGACATGAACACTGAAGCTTTCTTT

d_call: .
v_call: TRBV12-3/TRBV12-4
clone_size: few
j_call: TRBJ2-3
cdr3_aa: CASSSPDRSTDTQYF
cdr3_nt: TGTGCCAGCAGTTCCCCTGACAGAAGCACAGATACGCAGTATTTT

d_call: TRBD1
v_call: TRBV12-3/TRBV12-4
clone_size: .
j_call: TRBJ2-3
cdr3_aa: CASSPGQGATDTQYF
cdr3_nt: TGTGCCAGCAGCCCTGGACAGGGGGCCACAGATACGCAGTATTTT

d_call: TRBD1
v_call: TRBV29-1
clone_size: .
j_call: TRBJ1-5
cdr3_aa: CSVGDSRGQPQHF
cdr3_nt: TGCAGCGTTGGGGACAGCCGAGGTCAGCCCCAGCATTTT

d_call: TRBD1
v_call: TRBV7-3
clone_size: .
j_call: TRBJ2-2
cdr3_aa: CASSANRGRNTGELFF
cdr3_nt: TGTGCCAGCAGCGCTAACAGGGGGCGGAACACCGGGGAGCTGTTTTTT

d_call: .
v_call: TRBV7-8
clone_size: .
j_call: TRBJ2-5
cdr3_aa: CASSLETWGPPTQYF
cdr3_nt: TGTGCCAGCAGCTTAGAGACTTGGGGACCCCCGACCCAGTACTTC

d_call: .
v_call: TRBV7-2
clone_size: .
j_call: TRBJ2-5
cdr3_aa: CASSPMAGGAQETQYF
cdr3_nt: TGTGCCAGCAGCCCGATGGCCGGGGGAGCCCAAGAGACCCAGTACTTC

d_call: .
v_call: TRBV4-3
clone_size: .
j_call: TRBJ2-4
cdr3_aa: CASSRQGLAKNIQYF
cdr3_nt: TGCGCCAGCAGCCGTCAGGGGCTAGCCAAAAACATTCAGTACTTC

d_call: TRBD2
v_call: TRBV5-1
clone_size: many
j_call: TRBJ2-2
cdr3_aa: CASSPLAAINTGELFF
cdr3_nt: TGCGCCAGCAGCCCGCTAGCGGCGATAAACACCGGGGAGCTGTTTTTT

d_call: TRBD2
v_call: TRBV4-2
clone_size: .
j_call: TRBJ2-1
cdr3_aa: CASSQELAGNNEQFF
cdr3_nt: TGTGCCAGCAGCCAAGAACTAGCGGGGAATAATGAGCAGTTCTTC

d_call: .
v_call: TRBV4-2
clone_size: .
j_call: TRBJ1-2
cdr3_aa: CASSQTGTAISYTF
cdr3_nt: TGTGCCAGCAGCCAGACCGGGACCGCCATCAGTTACACCTTC

d_call: TRBD1
v_call: TRBV5-1
clone_size: many
j_call: TRBJ2-3
cdr3_aa: CASSSGGLDTQYF
cdr3_nt: TGCGCCAGCAGTTCAGGGGGCCTGGATACGCAGTATTTT